This passage covers 20 T cell receptor beta chains from one sample sequenced in a study of cytomegalovirus exposure and HLA in healthy donors. Use of 60 Vbeta and 13 Jbeta primers characterized the PCR. The repertoire was sequenced with immunoSEQ multiplex PCR; TCRdb's copy has only in-frame clones and lacks some. The table lists 150,000 to 200,000 clones, around four fifths of them singletons. Input material: PBMCs. The receptors stem from a girl under 18 in good health and CMV-seropositive.

This chain uses TRBV2 with TRBJ1-6; D not resolved. Deletions cut 3 bases from V and 1 base from J, with 13 bases between. Germline V gives CDR1 SNHLY, CDR2 FYNNEI. This CDR3 contains 17 residues. This chain's CDR3 is CASSDPRGGSYNSPLHF. The DNA of the CDR3 is TGTGCCAGCAGTGACCCCCGGGGAGGTTCCTATAATTCACCCCTCCACTTT.

CDR3 in DNA: TGTGCCAGCTCTCTGAGGGATGAAAAACTGTTTTTT. Translating gives CASSLRDEKLFF. The J gene is TRBJ1-4, the V gene TRBV11-3; D gene unclear. Trimming removed 8 bases from V and 6 bases from J, with 10 bases in between. The germline CDR1 and CDR2 sequences are SGHNT and YENEEA. This CDR3 has 12 residues. Looking up the rest from reference TRBV11-3 and TRBJ1-4 gives the full variable domain: EAGVVQSPRYKIIEKKQPVAFWCNPISGHNTLYWYLQNLGQGPELLIRYENEEAVDDSQLPKDRFSAERLKGVDSTLKIQPAELGDSAVYLCASSLRDEKLFFGSGTQLSVL.

This clone was found a few times. The chain recombines TRBV11-3 with TRBJ2-7; 7 nucleotides match TRBD1. Germline CDR1 reads SGHNT; CDR2 reads YENEEA. The CDR3 is 15 amino acids. The junction had 9 bases not matched to a gene; V was cut back by 5 bases and J by 2 bases. As DNA, the CDR3 is TGTGCCAGCAGCCCCTACCGGGACAGTACCTACGAGCAGTACTTC. Translation: CASSPYRDSTYEQYF.

The V and J genes are TRBV2 and TRBJ1-4; D uncertain. Deletions cut 2 bases from V and 0 bases from J, with 7 bases between. Germline CDR1 is SNHLY and CDR2 is FYNNEI. CDR3 size: 15 residues. The CDR3 nucleotides are TGTGCCAGCAGTGAAAAAGAGGCAACTAATGAAAAACTGTTTTTT. Amino acid sequence: CASSEKEATNEKLFF. The full variable domain, completed using reference TRBV2 and TRBJ1-4, is EPEVTQTPSHQVTQMGQEVILRCVPISNHLYFYWYRQILGQKVEFLVSFYNNEISEKSEIFDDQFSVERPDGSNFTLKIRSTKLEDSAMYFCASSEKEATNEKLFFGSGTQLSVL.

In DNA form, the CDR3 reads TGTGCCAGTAAACGGACAGGGGTGGGTGAAAAACTGTTTTTT. Its protein product is CASKRTGVGEKLFF. The chain employs TRBV25-1 and TRBJ1-4; 9 bases are shared with TRBD1. V was clipped by 9 bases and J by 7 bases; unmatched bases: 9. The CDR3 sequence is 14 residues long. Germline V lookup: CDR1 MGHDK, CDR2 SYGVNS.

The chain's CDR3 is CASSYSMGLGTEAFF. DNA of the CDR3: TGTGCCAGCAGTTACTCGATGGGGCTTGGAACTGAAGCTTTCTTT. This chain joins TRBV6-5 and TRBJ1-1, with D maybe TRBD1 (5 bases). Between the trimmed V and J ends, which lost 0 bases and 5 bases, there was a span of 13 bases. Germline lookup yields CDR1 MNHEY and CDR2 SVGAGI. The CDR3 runs 15 residues.

The CDR3 coding sequence is TGTGCCAAACGAAGAGCAGGGAATGAAAAACTGTTTTTT. It encodes CAKRRAGNEKLFF. The chain is built from TRBV2 and TRBJ1-4, with D perhaps TRBD1 (5 bases). From germline, CDR1 is SNHLY and CDR2 FYNNEI. V gave up 10 bases and J gave up 5 bases, with 14 bases separating them. The CDR3 has 13 amino acids.

The chain employs TRBV7-6 and TRBJ2-2; D is possibly TRBD1 (5 bases). The V gene lost 4 bases and the J gene lost 3 bases, with 9 bases spanning the gap. This CDR3 is 14 amino acids long. CDR1 and CDR2 (germline): SGHVS, FNYEAQ. Here the CDR3 reads CASSYTGYTGELFF. The CDR3, as DNA: TGTGCCAGCAGCTATACAGGATACACCGGGGAGCTGTTTTTT.

DNA of the CDR3: TGTGCCAGCAGCGAAGCATTGAGGGGGTATGAGCAGTTCTTC. This translates into CASSEALRGYEQFF. The chain links TRBV11-1 to TRBJ2-1; possibly TRBD1 for D (6 bases). Trimming stripped 5 bases from V and 8 bases from J, with 16 bases between. This CDR3 has 14 amino acids. Germline assignment: CDR1 SGHAT and CDR2 FQDESV (reference sequence).

In this sample, this clone turned up once. V gene TRBV29-1 combines with J gene TRBJ2-5; 7 bases align to TRBD2. The DNA end lines up better with TRBJ2-7; the J call may be wrong. Germline values: CDR1 SQVTM, CDR2 ANQGSEA. The CDR3 covers 15 residues. The CDR3 region is CSVELTEGRDYEQYF. In nucleotides, the CDR3 is TGCAGCGTTGAACTGACTGAGGGGAGGGACTACGAGCAGTACTTC.

The J gene is TRBJ1-5, the V gene TRBV16, with TRBD1 matching 9 bases. Per the germline V gene, CDR1 is KGHSY and CDR2 is FQNENV. CDR3 size: 15 residues. The trim removed 0 bases at V and 7 bases at J, leaving 4 bases unmatched. The CDR3 region is CASSQSLDRGQPQHF. The CDR3 DNA is TGTGCCAGCAGCCAATCCCTGGACAGGGGCCAGCCCCAGCATTTT.

This clone was found a few times. This chain joins TRBV7-2 and TRBJ2-6; TRBD1 might be the D (6 bases). Deletions cut 5 bases from V and 2 bases from J, with 19 bases between. The CDR3 is made up of 18 amino acids. The germline V gene encodes CDR1 SGHTA and CDR2 FQGNSA. The CDR3 protein is CASSPFLYREPGANVLTF. The CDR3 DNA follows: TGTGCCAGCAGCCCTTTCTTATACAGGGAACCTGGGGCCAACGTCCTGACTTTC.

This chain connects TRBV30 to TRBJ1-1; 10 bases match TRBD1. The CDR3 is 13 amino acids. V shed 1 base, J shed 4 bases, and the junction held 0 bases outside the gene matches. CDR1 and CDR2 from the germline V gene are GTSNPN and SVGIG (reference sequence). The CDR3 bases are TGTGCCTGGAGTGGGGACAGGGGCACTGAAGCTTTCTTT. Its protein product is CAWSGDRGTEAFF.

The chain couples TRBV10-1 to TRBJ2-1; 7 nucleotides agree with TRBD2. CDR3 length equals 13 residues. The germline V gene has CDR1 WNHNN and CDR2 SYGVQD (reference sequence). The V segment lost 6 bases and the J segment 9 bases; nucleotides outside the gene matches: 8. The CDR3 sequence: CASSRGSDGEQFF. CDR3 DNA: TGCGCCAGCAGCCGCGGGAGTGACGGTGAGCAGTTCTTC.

The chain recombines TRBV2 with TRBJ1-2, with a possible D match to TRBD1 (6 bases). The V end was cut by 0 bases, the J end by 2 bases, with 10 bases between. In germline, CDR1 is SNHLY, CDR2 FYNNEI. The CDR3 consists of 15 residues. CDR3 protein: CASSEAQGRNYGYTF. In nucleotides, the CDR3 is TGTGCCAGCAGTGAAGCGCAGGGGCGGAACTATGGCTACACCTTC.

This chain uses TRBV4-1 with TRBJ2-3; 10 nucleotides align to TRBD1. Germline values: CDR1 MGHRA, CDR2 YSYEKL. The ends lost 4 bases at V and 2 bases at J; junction bases unmatched: 6. The CDR3 runs to 16 residues. CDR3 DNA sequence: TGCGCCAGCAGCCCCTGGACAGGGGGAACCACAGATACGCAGTATTTT. Residues: CASSPWTGGTTDTQYF.

The chain's CDR3 is CASREFKNTGELFF. The DNA for the CDR3 is TGCGCCAGCAGGGAGTTCAAGAACACCGGGGAGCTGTTTTTT. The chain uses TRBV5-1 and TRBJ2-2, with D unresolved. The CDR3 contains 14 residues. The V end lost 5 bases, the J end lost 1 base, and 9 bases lay between the germline ends. The germline V gene has CDR1 SGHRS and CDR2 YFSETQ.

This clone was observed a few times. The CDR3 protein is CASSEVGTATTEAFF. The DNA for the CDR3 is TGTGCCAGCAGTGAGGTGGGTACAGCCACCACTGAAGCTTTCTTT. The chain links TRBV2 to TRBJ1-1; D gene ambiguous. From germline, CDR1 is SNHLY and CDR2 FYNNEI. The CDR3 runs to 15 residues. Deletions cut 3 bases from V and 4 bases from J, with 15 bases between.

The CDR3 DNA follows: TGCGCCAGCAGCTTGGCGGGCAGGGGAGAGACCCAGTACTTC. It specifies CASSLAGRGETQYF. This chain joins TRBV5-1 and TRBJ2-5; D perhaps matches TRBD1 (6 bases). The CDR3 runs to 14 residues. Germline CDR1 reads SGHRS; CDR2 reads YFSETQ. Deletions cut 0 bases from V and 4 bases from J, with 10 bases between.

The rearrangement joins TRBV6-5 to TRBJ1-1; D is perhaps TRBD1 (6 bases). CDR3 length equals 14 residues. Germline CDR1 reads MNHEY; CDR2 reads SVGAGI. V was pared by 5 bases and J by 7 bases, with 17 bases between. CDR3 sequence: CASSPGGELGEAFF. The CDR3 DNA reads as TGTGCCAGCAGTCCGGGGGGCGAGTTGGGTGAAGCTTTCTTT.